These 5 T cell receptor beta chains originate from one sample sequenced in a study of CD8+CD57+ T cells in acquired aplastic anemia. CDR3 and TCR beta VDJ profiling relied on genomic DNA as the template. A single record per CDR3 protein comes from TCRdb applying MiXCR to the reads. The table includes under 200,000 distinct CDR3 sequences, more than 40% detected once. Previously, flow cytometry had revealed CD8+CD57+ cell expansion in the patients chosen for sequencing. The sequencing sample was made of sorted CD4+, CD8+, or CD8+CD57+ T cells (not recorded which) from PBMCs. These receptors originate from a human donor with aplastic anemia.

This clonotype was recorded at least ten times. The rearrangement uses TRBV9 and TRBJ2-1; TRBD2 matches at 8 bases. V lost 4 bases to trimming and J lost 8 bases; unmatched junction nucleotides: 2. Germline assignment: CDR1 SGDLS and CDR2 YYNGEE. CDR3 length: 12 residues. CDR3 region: CASSRAGDEQFF. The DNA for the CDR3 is TGTGCCAGCAGCCGAGCGGGAGATGAGCAGTTCTTC.

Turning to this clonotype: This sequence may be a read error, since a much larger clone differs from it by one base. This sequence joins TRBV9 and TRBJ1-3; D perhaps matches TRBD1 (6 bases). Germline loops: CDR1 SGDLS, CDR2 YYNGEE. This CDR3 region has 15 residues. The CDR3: CASSTRTASGNTIHF. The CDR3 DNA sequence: TGTGCCAGCAGCACCCGGACAGCCTCTGGAAACACCATACATTTT.

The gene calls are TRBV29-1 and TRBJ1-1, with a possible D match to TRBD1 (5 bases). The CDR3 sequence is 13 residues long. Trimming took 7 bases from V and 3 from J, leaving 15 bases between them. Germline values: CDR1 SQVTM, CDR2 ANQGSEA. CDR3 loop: CSASGTDYTEAFF. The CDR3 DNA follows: TGCAGCGCCTCTGGGACGGATTACACTGAAGCTTTCTTT.

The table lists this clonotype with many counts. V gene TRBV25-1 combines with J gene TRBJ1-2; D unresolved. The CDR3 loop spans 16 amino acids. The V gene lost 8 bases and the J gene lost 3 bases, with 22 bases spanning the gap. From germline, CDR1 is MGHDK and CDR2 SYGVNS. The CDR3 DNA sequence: TGTGCCAGCGCGACTCGCTCGGGTGCGGGGTACTATGGCTACACCTTC. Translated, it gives CASATRSGAGYYGYTF.

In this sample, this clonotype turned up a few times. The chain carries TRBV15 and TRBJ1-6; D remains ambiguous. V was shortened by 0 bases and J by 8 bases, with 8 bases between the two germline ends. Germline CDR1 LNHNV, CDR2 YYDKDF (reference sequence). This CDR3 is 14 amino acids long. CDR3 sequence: CATSRDMRDSPLHF. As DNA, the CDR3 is TGTGCCACCAGCAGAGATATGAGGGATTCACCCCTCCACTTT.